This is a list of T cell receptor beta chains from one sample in a study of spatial heterogeneity in lung cancer. A single record per CDR3 protein comes from TCRdb applying MiXCR to the 5' RACE reads. The table has 100,000 to 120,000 distinct CDR3 sequences, under 14% seen once. Here the sequenced sample was PBMCs, taken at follow-up. These receptors originate from a female donor with early-stage non-small cell lung cancer. Both conserved end residues are part of each CDR3. Each record gives: clone size, V gene, J gene, CDR3 length, D gene, CDR3 protein, CDR3 DNA. The D gene is left open where the match is weak. Rows give clone size only sometimes, using once, few, many, or a class for an expanded clone.

size: many
V: TRBV12-3/TRBV12-4
J: TRBJ2-1
length: 18
D: TRBD2
CDR3: CASSSSNPASGSYNEQFF
DNA: TGTGCCAGCAGTTCGAGTAACCCGGCTAGCGGGAGCTACAATGAGCAGTTCTTC

size: few
V: TRBV18
J: TRBJ2-1
length: 13
D: .
CDR3: CASSQGSYNEQFF
DNA: TGTGCCAGCTCACAGGGGAGTTACAATGAGCAGTTCTTC

size: few
V: TRBV6-2/TRBV6-3
J: TRBJ1-5
length: 14
D: .
CDR3: CASSYGGLNQPQHF
DNA: TGTGCCAGCAGTTACGGCGGACTCAATCAGCCCCAGCATTTT

size: few
V: TRBV28
J: TRBJ1-1
length: 17
D: .
CDR3: CASSSGAATIMNTEAFF
DNA: TGTGCCAGCAGTTCCGGGGCAGCCACCATAATGAACACTGAAGCTTTCTTT

size: many
V: TRBV7-8
J: TRBJ2-3
length: 15
D: .
CDR3: CASSLVVGSMATQYF
DNA: TGTGCCAGCAGCTTAGTTGTCGGGAGCATGGCTACGCAGTATTTT

size: many
V: TRBV6-5
J: TRBJ2-1
length: 17
D: TRBD2
CDR3: CASSYTFSGSSYNEQFF
DNA: TGTGCCAGCAGTTACACCTTTAGCGGGAGCTCCTACAATGAGCAGTTCTTC

size: .
V: TRBV28
J: TRBJ2-7
length: 15
D: TRBD2
CDR3: CASGGTSGSMFEQYF
DNA: TGTGCCAGCGGCGGGACTAGCGGGAGTATGTTCGAGCAGTACTTC

size: few
V: TRBV9
J: TRBJ2-5
length: 13
D: .
CDR3: CASSSPSGETQYF
DNA: TGTGCCAGCAGCTCCCCTTCGGGAGAGACCCAGTACTTC

size: few
V: TRBV19
J: TRBJ1-4
length: 15
D: TRBD1
CDR3: CASSNRGFANEKLFF
DNA: TGTGCCAGTAGCAACAGGGGTTTCGCTAATGAAAAACTGTTTTTT

size: .
V: TRBV24-1
J: TRBJ1-6
length: 14
D: .
CDR3: CATSENSHNSPLHF
DNA: TGTGCCACCAGTGAAAACAGCCATAATTCACCCCTCCACTTT

size: few
V: TRBV5-1
J: TRBJ2-5
length: 14
D: .
CDR3: CASSLASLQETQYF
DNA: TGCGCCAGCAGCTTGGCCAGCCTCCAAGAGACCCAGTACTTC

size: few
V: TRBV5-1
J: TRBJ2-3
length: 16
D: .
CDR3: CASSLSQGISTDTQYF
DNA: TGCGCCAGCAGCTTGTCGCAGGGTATTAGCACAGATACGCAGTATTTT

size: few
V: TRBV29-1
J: TRBJ2-1
length: 12
D: .
CDR3: CSGQRSNNEQFF
DNA: TGCAGCGGTCAGCGGAGCAACAATGAGCAGTTCTTC

size: few
V: TRBV7-9
J: TRBJ2-1
length: 15
D: TRBD1
CDR3: CASSLGDRAYNEQFF
DNA: TGTGCCAGCAGCTTAGGGGACAGGGCATACAATGAGCAGTTCTTC

size: few
V: TRBV24-1
J: TRBJ2-3
length: 15
D: .
CDR3: CATSDFRGRSDTQYF
DNA: TGTGCCACCAGTGATTTCAGGGGGAGGTCAGATACGCAGTATTTT

size: many
V: TRBV20-1
J: TRBJ2-7
length: 13
D: .
CDR3: CSVPSPSRYEQYF
DNA: TGCAGTGTTCCGAGCCCGAGCCGCTACGAGCAGTACTTC

size: .
V: TRBV21-1
J: TRBJ1-4
length: 18
D: .
CDR3: CASSTHLRLVGRGEKLFF
DNA: TGTGCCAGCAGCACGCACCTTCGTTTAGTGGGGCGCGGCGAAAAACTGTTTTTT

size: many
V: TRBV3-1
J: TRBJ2-1
length: 17
D: TRBD2
CDR3: CASSQLSSGRVNNEQFF
DNA: TGTGCCAGCAGCCAGCTGTCGAGCGGGAGGGTTAACAATGAGCAGTTCTTC

size: many
V: TRBV24-1
J: TRBJ1-5
length: 12
D: .
CDR3: CATSGPDQPQHF
DNA: TGTGCCACCAGTGGGCCAGATCAGCCCCAGCATTTT

size: .
V: TRBV11-2
J: TRBJ2-7
length: 15
D: .
CDR3: CASSFVADSSYEQYF
DNA: TGTGCCAGCAGTTTTGTAGCGGATAGCTCCTACGAGCAGTACTTC

size: few
V: TRBV9
J: TRBJ2-3
length: 14
D: .
CDR3: CASSAGGSAHTQYF
DNA: TGTGCCAGCAGCGCCGGAGGGTCCGCTCATACGCAGTATTTT

size: few
V: TRBV7-2
J: TRBJ1-1
length: 15
D: TRBD1
CDR3: CASSLAGQGATEAFF
DNA: TGTGCCAGCAGCTTAGCGGGGCAGGGGGCGACTGAAGCTTTCTTT

size: .
V: TRBV7-9
J: TRBJ2-5
length: 13
D: .
CDR3: CASGGQNWETQYF
DNA: TGTGCCAGCGGAGGACAGAACTGGGAGACCCAGTACTTC

size: .
V: TRBV10-1
J: TRBJ2-3
length: 14
D: TRBD1
CDR3: CASKGTANTDTQYF
DNA: TGCGCCAGCAAGGGGACAGCGAACACAGATACGCAGTATTTT

size: .
V: TRBV4-3
J: TRBJ2-5
length: 15
D: TRBD2
CDR3: CASGGHGLAEETQYF
DNA: TGCGCCAGCGGGGGGCACGGACTAGCGGAAGAGACCCAGTACTTC

size: .
V: TRBV7-3
J: TRBJ2-3
length: 15
D: TRBD1
CDR3: CASSLGTATTDTQYF
DNA: TGTGCCAGCAGCTTAGGGACAGCCACCACAGATACGCAGTATTTT

size: .
V: TRBV7-2
J: TRBJ2-5
length: 14
D: .
CDR3: CASSHRTKVETQYF
DNA: TGTGCCAGCAGCCACCGGACTAAGGTGGAGACCCAGTACTTC